One T cell receptor beta chain is described in this entry. The germline V and J ends were trimmed by 6 bases and 4 bases, with 13 bases remaining between them. Per germline, CDR1 GTSNPN and CDR2 SVGIG (reference sequence). The length of the CDR3 is 13 residues. These data originate in a study of CD8+ T cells in alopecia areata. Reverse transcribed after extraction, RNA yielded cDNA as the sequencing template. Repertoires were generated with immunoSEQ multiplex PCR, while TCRdb's copy carries only in-frame clones and drops some. The table records 110,000 to 150,000 clones, 58% of them present only once.

Sequences were derived from CD4+ T cells sorted from blood, sampled at week 0. The TCR sequence derives from a human donor with alopecia areata. This chain links TRBV30 with TRBJ2-1, with D perhaps TRBD1 (5 bases). CDR3 sequence (DNA): TGTGCCTGCTCCAGGGCGAAGTACAATGAGCAGTTCTTC. Translated: CACSRAKYNEQFF.